This TCR beta chain was identified during a study of cytomegalovirus exposure and HLA in healthy donors. Findings of the study overall: Some 150 TCR beta chains were listed as cytomegalovirus-associated. It was only CMV serostatus that was available as immune exposure information. A later analysis found most CMV-associated TCR beta chains apparently HLA-restricted.

Germline CDR1 is LNHNV and CDR2 is YYDKDF (reference sequence). This CDR3 contains 13 residues. Trimming shortened V by 1 base and J by 6 bases, and 7 bases separated the two germline ends. PCR amplification relied on 60 Vbeta primers (plus 13 Jbeta primers). Sequenced by immunoSEQ multiplex PCR; TCRdb stores in-frame clones only, minus some. The profile shows more than 100,000 clones, roughly 65% of them singletons. Points on this clone: As yet, its antigen is unknown.

This sequence joins TRBV15 and TRBJ2-1; D might be TRBD2 (6 bases). Sequencing used PBMCs. This sequence originates from a man aged 35-49 years in good health and CMV-seropositive. The CDR3 region is CATSRGRGNEQFF. The CDR3 DNA sequence: TGTGCCACCAGCAGAGGGAGGGGCAATGAGCAGTTCTTC.